This T cell receptor beta chain was documented in a study of T-cell reconstitution after alpha-beta-depleted transplantation in children. The trim removed 3 bases at V and 4 bases at J, leaving 3 bases unmatched. CDR3 length equals 16 residues. This clonotype has ten or more counts. Unique molecular identifiers were incorporated when the TCRbeta library was constructed. MiXCR, run by TCRdb on the PCR reads, gives a single entry per CDR3 protein. The sample carries roughly 500,000 distinct CDR3 sequences, around an eighth recorded once. The input for sequencing was PBMCs from the stem cell graft donor, taken from the stem cell graft. The chain couples TRBV12-3 or TRBV12-4 to TRBJ2-1, with 13 bases that match TRBD2. The TCR sequence derives from a human donor who donated a stem cell graft to a child with combined immunodeficiency. Here the CDR3 reads CASSLTSGRKYNEQFF. In DNA form, the CDR3 reads TGTGCCAGCAGTTTGACTAGCGGGAGGAAATACAATGAGCAGTTCTTC.